Presented here are 29 T cell receptor beta chains from one specimen sequenced in a study of regulatory T cells in long-lasting Graves disease (dated by TCRdb to 2020 to 2023). Library preparation was by multiplex PCR. These reads were obtained on an Illumina HiSeq 4000. iRepertoire HTBI primers and Arm-PCR amplification of CDR3 regions were used to construct TCR beta libraries. Through fastp at Q25 and MiXCR, TCRdb rebuilt clones from the public reads, retaining in-frame beta chains. Each entry merges the rows of one CDR3 protein and shows their most common DNA and genes. A total of about 310,000 distinct CDR3 sequences appear in this sample, roughly 21% of them only once. The top ten hold more than 50% of the sample. The time point label on this specimen signifies: persistent/refractory GD, antithyroid drugs over 5 years with positive TRAb. For both TCR sequencing and RNA sequencing, RNA was extracted from PBMCs using TRIzol.

Sequences were derived from peripheral blood mononuclear cells (PBMCs), sampled when the disease was refractory, from a patient treated with antithyroid drugs. The receptors here all came from a female donor with Graves disease.

Many counts were recorded for this clonotype. The V gene is TRBV28, the J gene TRBJ1-1, with TRBD1 identical over 7 bases. CDR1 and CDR2 (germline): MDHEN, SYDVKM. The CDR3 spans 15 residues. V lost 6 bases, J lost 4 bases, and 11 bases stayed unmatched. The CDR3 coding sequence is TGTGCCAGCAGCCGCTCAGGGGGTCCCTCCACTGAAGCTTTCTTT. Its protein product is CASSRSGGPSTEAFF.

This clonotype was seen many times. The gene calls are TRBV12-3 or TRBV12-4 and TRBJ2-7; TRBD2 matches at 9 bases. The CDR3 covers 14 residues. Unmatched junction bases numbered 4, after V lost 3 bases and J lost 4 bases. The CDR3 spells CASSLREGLYEQYF. In DNA, the CDR3 is TGTGCCAGCAGTTTGCGGGAGGGCCTTTACGAGCAGTACTTC.

The rearrangement links TRBV7-2 to TRBJ2-2, with a tentative D call TRBD2 (6 bases). The germline V gene has CDR1 SGHTA and CDR2 FQGNSA. The CDR3 is made up of 16 amino acids. The ends were cut back, 4 bases at V and 6 bases at J, with 18 bases in the middle. Here the CDR3 DNA reads TGTGCCAGCAGCTCTCCCGGGACTCAGATCCCCGGGGAGCTGTTTTTT. Its protein product is CASSSPGTQIPGELFF.

This chain links TRBV4-3 with TRBJ2-6; D not certain. V lost 0 bases and J 0 bases, leaving 9 bases between the germline ends. Germline assignment: CDR1 LGHNA and CDR2 YSLEER. This CDR3 region has 17 residues. CDR3 amino acids: CASSQDTLYSGANVLTF. CDR3 DNA sequence: TGCGCCAGCAGCCAAGATACCCTTTACTCTGGGGCCAACGTCCTGACTTTC.

This clonotype has a count of ten or more. The V call is TRBV29-1, the J call TRBJ2-5, with TRBD2 matching 8 bases. Germline CDR1 and CDR2: SQVTM and ANQGSEA. V trimming: 4 bases; J trimming: 5 bases; junction bases outside the gene matches: 6. CDR3 length equals 13 residues. The CDR3, as DNA: TGCAGCGTTGGCAGCGGGAGCGGGGAGACCCAGTACTTC. It codes for CSVGSGSGETQYF.

This clonotype showed up many times. The J gene is TRBJ1-2, the V gene TRBV28; no clear D gene. The CDR3 sequence is 12 residues long. V lost 3 bases and J lost 8, with 10 bases in between. Germline loops: CDR1 MDHEN, CDR2 SYDVKM. The CDR3 DNA sequence: TGTGCCAGCAGTTTTATGGAGAGGGGCTACACCTTC. This sequence encodes CASSFMERGYTF.

The V call is TRBV6-1, the J call TRBJ1-1; D is unclear. CDR3 size: 14 residues. CDR1 is MNHNS and CDR2 is SASEGT in the germline V gene. The V and J ends lost 11 bases and 0 bases respectively, with 16 bases between them. In DNA form, the CDR3 reads TGTGCCGCTCAAGACGGGATCATGAACACTGAAGCTTTCTTT. It codes for CAAQDGIMNTEAFF.

The table lists this clonotype with many counts. The genes are TRBV20-1 and TRBJ2-7, with 8 bases identical to TRBD2. There are 16 residues in the CDR3. The J segment lost 3 bases and the V segment lost 3 bases, leaving 13 bases of the junction unmatched. Germline values: CDR1 DFQATT, CDR2 SNEGSKA (reference sequence). The CDR3 is CSASAASGPDYYEQYF. The CDR3 DNA sequence: TGCAGTGCTAGTGCGGCTAGCGGGCCTGACTACTACGAGCAGTACTTC.

Many counts were recorded for this clonotype. The chain is built from TRBV28 and TRBJ1-5; possibly TRBD1 for D (6 bases). Germline CDR1 reads MDHEN; CDR2 reads SYDVKM. The CDR3 extends over 14 amino acids. With 4 bases removed from V and 3 bases from J, the gap between germline ends came to 10 bases. The CDR3 DNA is TGTGCCAGCAGTTCTGGACAGAACAATCAGCCCCAGCATTTT. This gives the protein CASSSGQNNQPQHF.

There are a few counts of this clonotype. The genes are TRBV14 and TRBJ2-7; D remains unclear. V dropped 1 base and J dropped 0 bases, with 7 bases sitting between them. Germline V lookup: CDR1 SGHDN, CDR2 FVKESK. The CDR3 runs 14 residues. The CDR3 nucleotides read TGTGCCAGCAGCCAAGGCGGTGGCTCCTACGAGCAGTACTTC. The encoded protein is CASSQGGGSYEQYF.

This clonotype was seen many times. The J gene is TRBJ2-7, the V gene TRBV6-1; 8 nucleotides align to TRBD1. The V and J ends lost 7 bases and 4 bases, in that order; junction bases with no gene match: 9. The CDR3 length is 14 residues. Germline values: CDR1 MNHNS, CDR2 SASEGT. The CDR3 nucleotides read TGTGCCAGCACCCGGACAGGGCTTATGTACGAGCAGTACTTC. As protein: CASTRTGLMYEQYF.

The chain combines TRBV5-1 with TRBJ1-4; TRBD1 is a possible D gene (5 bases). This CDR3 region has 13 residues. Germline V gene lookup returns CDR1 SGHRS and CDR2 YFSETQ. Trimming stripped 4 bases from V and 8 bases from J, with 12 bases between. CDR3 sequence (DNA): TGCGCCAGCAGCCCGGGACGGGGCGAAAAACTGTTTTTT. Translating it yields CASSPGRGEKLFF. The full variable domain, its missing parts supplied by reference TRBV5-1 and TRBJ1-4, is KAGVTQTPRYLIKTRGQQVTLSCSPISGHRSVSWYQQTPGQGLQFLFEYFSETQRNKGNFPGRFSGRQFSNSRSEMNVSTLELGDSALYLCASSPGRGEKLFFGSGTQLSVL.

The chain is built from TRBV15 and TRBJ2-7, with D unresolved. The CDR3 contains 13 residues. Germline V lookup: CDR1 LNHNV, CDR2 YYDKDF (reference sequence). With 2 bases removed from V and 3 bases from J, the gap between germline ends came to 8 bases. For the CDR3, the DNA is TGTGCCACCAGCAGAAAAGACATCTACGAGCAGTACTTC. Protein: CATSRKDIYEQYF.

This chain links TRBV6-5 with TRBJ2-2; unclear D gene. The V gene lost 0 bases and the J gene lost 5 bases, with 7 bases spanning the gap. Germline V gives CDR1 MNHEY, CDR2 SVGAGI. The CDR3 loop spans 14 amino acids. CDR3 region: CASSYSMTTGELFF. CDR3 bases: TGTGCCAGCAGTTACTCGATGACTACCGGGGAGCTGTTTTTT.

This clonotype was counted between two and nine times. V and J are TRBV18 and TRBJ2-5; 8 positions agree with TRBD1. Germline-derived CDR1 and CDR2 are KGHSH and LQKENI. This CDR3 has 15 residues. The ends lost 1 base at V and 1 base at J; junction bases unmatched: 2. CDR3 sequence reads: CASSPRTGSQETQYF. The CDR3, as DNA: TGTGCCAGCTCACCACGGACAGGGAGCCAAGAGACCCAGTACTTC. Together with reference TRBV18 and TRBJ2-5, the CDR3 gives the full variable domain: NAGVMQNPRHLVRRRGQEARLRCSPMKGHSHVYWYRQLPEEGLKFMVYLQKENIIDESGMPKERFSAEFPKEGPSILRIQQVVRGDSAAYFCASSPRTGSQETQYFGPGTRLLVL.

This clonotype was seen at least ten times. The chain is built from TRBV11-2 and TRBJ2-5, with TRBD2 matching over 14 bases. CDR3 length: 18 amino acids. Trimming took 5 bases from V and 1 from J; bases not matched to a gene: 9. CDR1 and CDR2 (germline): SGHAT, FQNNGV. The CDR3 DNA reads TGTGCCAGCAGCCCGGGACTAGCGGGAGTAAAGTCCCAAGAGACCCAGTACTTC. It yields the protein CASSPGLAGVKSQETQYF. Supplemented by reference TRBV11-2 and TRBJ2-5, the full variable domain reads EAGVAQSPRYKIIEKRQSVAFWCNPISGHATLYWYQQILGQGPKLLIQFQNNGVVDDSQLPKDRFSAERLKGVDSTLKIQPAKLEDSAVYLCASSPGLAGVKSQETQYFGPGTRLLVL.

This clonotype was counted at least ten times. The chain has TRBV6-5 and TRBJ1-5; no definite D call. Trimming stripped 4 bases from V and 3 bases from J, with 10 bases between. CDR3 length: 14 amino acids. Germline lookup yields CDR1 MNHEY and CDR2 SVGAGI. CDR3: CASSLSRDNQPQHF. CDR3 DNA sequence: TGTGCCAGCAGTTTGAGCCGGGACAATCAGCCCCAGCATTTT.

This rearrangement joins TRBV11-2 to TRBJ2-2; D gene ambiguous. The CDR3 has 17 amino acids. V was shortened by 1 base and J by 2 bases, with 14 bases between the two germline ends. Germline lookup yields CDR1 SGHAT and CDR2 FQNNGV. Here the CDR3 reads CASSLGIRHLNTGELFF. CDR3 nucleotide sequence: TGTGCCAGCAGCTTAGGGATACGCCACTTAAACACCGGGGAGCTGTTTTTT. Drawing the rest from reference TRBV11-2 and TRBJ2-2, the complete variable domain is EAGVAQSPRYKIIEKRQSVAFWCNPISGHATLYWYQQILGQGPKLLIQFQNNGVVDDSQLPKDRFSAERLKGVDSTLKIQPAKLEDSAVYLCASSLGIRHLNTGELFFGEGSRLTVL.

This chain uses TRBV4-3 with TRBJ1-2; TRBD1 might be the D (6 bases). CDR1 is LGHNA and CDR2 is YSLEER in the germline V gene. This CDR3 spans 15 amino acids. Deletions cut 0 bases from V and 7 bases from J, with 15 bases between. CDR3 coding DNA: TGCGCCAGCAGCCAAGACTCGTCGGGGGCGTTTGGCTACACCTTC. Translated: CASSQDSSGAFGYTF.

This clonotype showed up many times. The chain is built from TRBV7-9 and TRBJ2-7, with 11 bases aligning to TRBD2. Germline CDR1 and CDR2: SEHNR and FQNEAQ (reference sequence). The CDR3 is 14 residues long. The J segment lost 6 bases and the V segment lost 3 bases, leaving 4 bases of the junction unmatched. Written as DNA, the CDR3 is TGTGCCAGCAGCTTTAGCGGGAGGGCCGGCGAGCAGTACTTC. Translated, it gives CASSFSGRAGEQYF.

The sample holds a few counts of this clonotype. The V gene is TRBV20-1, the J gene TRBJ2-7; 9 nucleotides line up with TRBD2. The CDR3 totals 15 residues. The junction had 6 bases not matched to a gene; V was cut back by 3 bases and J by 0 bases. Germline CDR1 and CDR2: DFQATT and SNEGSKA (reference sequence). CDR3 sequence: CSARASGIPSYEQYF. CDR3 DNA sequence: TGCAGTGCTAGGGCTAGCGGGATTCCCTCCTACGAGCAGTACTTC.

This clonotype was counted at least ten times. The rearrangement links TRBV11-2 to TRBJ2-7; TRBD1 agrees at 8 bases. Unmatched junction bases numbered 11, after V lost 3 bases and J lost 4 bases. CDR1 is SGHAT, CDR2 FQNNGV, per germline. The CDR3 consists of 16 residues. Here the CDR3 DNA reads TGTGCCAGCAGCTTTGGACAGGGCGCGGAAGTATACGAGCAGTACTTC. It is translated as CASSFGQGAEVYEQYF.

This clonotype has only a few counts. The chain combines TRBV7-6 with TRBJ2-2; 10 bases agree with TRBD1. The CDR3 sequence is 14 residues long. CDR1 is SGHVS and CDR2 is FNYEAQ in the germline V gene. V was pared by 5 bases and J by 4 bases, with 1 base of the junction left unmatched. The CDR3 is CASSRTGGTGELFF. CDR3 nucleotides: TGTGCCAGCAGCCGGACAGGGGGCACCGGGGAGCTGTTTTTT. Full variable domain (rest looked up from reference TRBV7-6 and TRBJ2-2): GAGVSQSPRYKVTKRGQDVALRCDPISGHVSLYWYRQALGQGPEFLTYFNYEAQQDKSGLPNDRFSAERPEGSISTLTIQRTEQRDSAMYRCASSRTGGTGELFFGEGSRLTVL.

The table lists this clonotype with many counts. The rearrangement uses TRBV2 and TRBJ2-7; 9 bases match TRBD1. With 5 bases clipped from V and 7 bases from J, the junction kept 9 bases outside the gene matches. CDR1 and CDR2 (germline): SNHLY, FYNNEI. The CDR3 length is 14 residues. The CDR3: CASSSGQGPLEQYF. CDR3 DNA: TGTGCCAGCAGTTCGGGACAGGGACCCCTGGAGCAGTACTTC.

The chain is built from TRBV25-1 and TRBJ1-2, with 8 bases lining up with TRBD1. Germline lookup yields CDR1 MGHDK and CDR2 SYGVNS. V dropped 1 base and J dropped 2; count of bases not matched to a gene: 6. This CDR3 contains 16 residues. CDR3 DNA sequence: TGTGCCAGCAGTGAATTCGGAAGACAGGGGAACTATGGCTACACCTTC. This encodes CASSEFGRQGNYGYTF.

This clonotype was found a few times. V usage is TRBV28 and J usage is TRBJ1-5; tentatively, D is TRBD1 (6 bases). CDR3 length: 15 amino acids. The germline CDR1 and CDR2 sequences are MDHEN and SYDVKM. The V and J ends lost 4 bases and 7 bases respectively, with 17 bases between them. The CDR3 DNA follows: TGTGCCAGCAGTTCGGGAGGTGGGGGGGGCCAGCCCCAGCATTTT. This encodes CASSSGGGGGQPQHF.

The chain links TRBV5-6 to TRBJ1-4, with D hard to call. The V and J ends lost 4 bases and 1 base respectively, with 8 bases between them. This CDR3 region has 14 residues. The germline V gene encodes CDR1 SGHDT and CDR2 YYEEEE. CDR3 sequence: CASSAVGTNEKLFF. CDR3 sequence (DNA): TGTGCCAGCAGCGCGGTAGGAACTAATGAAAAACTGTTTTTT. The full variable domain, completed using reference TRBV5-6 and TRBJ1-4, is DAGVTQSPTHLIKTRGQQVTLRCSPKSGHDTVSWYQQALGQGPQFIFQYYEEEERQRGNFPDRFSGHQFPNYSSELNVNALLLGDSALYLCASSAVGTNEKLFFGSGTQLSVL.

Note on this clonotype: The germline gene is not matched at one end of the junction; a read error may be the cause. The chain employs TRBV7-8 and TRBJ1-1; D is perhaps TRBD1 (5 bases). The DNA matches TRBJ2-3 better at its end, which makes the J call doubtful. CDR1 is SGHVS, CDR2 FQNEAQ, per germline. The CDR3 length is 14 residues. The CDR3 spells CASSFVQVSDTQYF. Here the CDR3 DNA reads TGCGCCAGCAGCTTCGTACAGGTGTCAGATACGCAGTATTTT.

Of note for this clonotype: A read error may produce the germline difference seen at one junction end. The rearrangement joins TRBV19 to TRBJ1-1; possibly TRBD1 for D (5 bases). This CDR3 is 15 amino acids long. Looked up from germline, CDR1 is LNHDA and CDR2 is SQIVND (reference sequence). CDR3 in amino acids: CASNGGGWMNAEAFF. The CDR3 coding sequence is TGTGCCAGTAACGGGGGGGGATGGATGAACGCTGAAGCTTTCTTT.